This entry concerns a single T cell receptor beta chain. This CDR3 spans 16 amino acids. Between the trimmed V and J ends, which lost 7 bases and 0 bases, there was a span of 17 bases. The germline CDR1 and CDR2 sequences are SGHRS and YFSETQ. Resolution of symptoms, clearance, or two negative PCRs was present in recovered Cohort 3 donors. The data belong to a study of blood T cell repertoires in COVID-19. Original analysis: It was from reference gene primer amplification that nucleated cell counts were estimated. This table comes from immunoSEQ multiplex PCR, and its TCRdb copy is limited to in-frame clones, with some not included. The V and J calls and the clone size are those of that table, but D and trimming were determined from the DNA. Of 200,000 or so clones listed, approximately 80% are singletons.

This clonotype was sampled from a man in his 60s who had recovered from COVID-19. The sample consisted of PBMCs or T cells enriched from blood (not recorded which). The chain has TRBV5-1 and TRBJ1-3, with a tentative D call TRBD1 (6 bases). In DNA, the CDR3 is TGCGCCAGCGCGCCAACAGGGCCCCCCTCTGGAAACACCATATATTTT. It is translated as CASAPTGPPSGNTIYF.